This paragraph reports one T cell receptor (beta chain). No antigen is known for it. The sample originates from a study of cytomegalovirus exposure and HLA in healthy donors. Study-wide findings and caveats: Many donors carried some public TCRs, although rarity characterized most TCR sequences.

Repertoires were generated with immunoSEQ multiplex PCR, while TCRdb's copy carries only in-frame clones and drops some. The sample lists 110,000 or so clones, roughly 88% occurring once. The donors formed part of the roughly 110-subject validation cohort, distinct from the roughly 660-subject first cohort. Trimming took 6 bases from V and 0 from J, leaving 12 bases between them. CDR1 is MNHEY, CDR2 SMNVEV, per germline (reference sequence). The CDR3 extends over 15 amino acids. V is TRBV27 and J is TRBJ2-1; D might be TRBD2 (5 bases). The specimen was PBMCs. The TCR sequence derives from a man younger than 35 in good health and CMV-seronegative. The CDR3: CASSSGLPSYNEQFF. For the CDR3, the DNA is TGTGCCAGCAGCTCAGGACTTCCCTCCTACAATGAGCAGTTCTTC.